A selection of T cell receptor beta chains follows, all from one sample in a study of T cells in Graves' hyperthyroidism and ophthalmopathy. TCRdb processed the multiplex PCR reads anew with MiXCR; each CDR3 protein has one entry. The table has more than 500,000 distinct CDR3 sequences, about 16% seen once. Sequences were obtained from blood. The receptor source for this set is a woman aged 25 to 45 with Graves' ophthalmopathy. CDR3s include the opening cysteine and the closing phenylalanine or tryptophan. D genes are given only for firm matches. A clone size is listed for some rows: how often the clone was seen (once, few, many), or a class if it is expanded.

>many|TRBV7-2|TRBJ2-3|TRBD2
CASSPQKLALTDTQYF
TGTGCCAGCAGCCCTCAGAAACTAGCGTTGACAGATACGCAGTATTTT
>.|TRBV4-1|TRBJ2-7|.
CASSQGEGHIYEQYF
TGCGCCAGCAGCCAAGGAGAAGGGCACATCTACGAGCAGTACTTC
>once|TRBV19|TRBJ2-1|.
CASSILSEGLEQFF
TGTGCCAGTAGTATTTTATCGGAGGGGTTGGAGCAGTTCTTC
>few|TRBV28|TRBJ1-3|.
CASSLTSGSSGNTIYF
TGTGCCAGCAGTTTAACATCGGGTAGCTCTGGAAACACCATATATTTT
>.|TRBV30|TRBJ2-3|TRBD2
CAWNPSGSTDTQYF
TGTGCCTGGAACCCTAGCGGGAGTACAGATACGCAGTATTTT
>many|TRBV7-8|TRBJ2-7|TRBD2
CASSFAFTGTTYEQYF
TGTGCCAGCAGCTTCGCCTTTACCGGGACTACCTACGAGCAGTACTTC
>.|TRBV10-3|TRBJ1-4|.
CAIRARDDEKLFF
TGTGCCATCAGGGCCCGGGACGACGAAAAACTGTTTTTT
>many|TRBV20-1|TRBJ2-7|TRBD2
CSAGLTSGHYEQYF
TGCAGTGCTGGGTTAACTAGCGGACACTACGAGCAGTACTTC
>many|TRBV7-2|TRBJ2-7|TRBD2
CASSLGLAGDEQYF
TGTGCCAGCAGCTTGGGACTAGCGGGAGACGAGCAGTACTTC
>.|TRBV7-2|TRBJ2-1|TRBD1
CASSPWTGGKAYNEQFF
TGTGCCAGCAGCCCATGGACAGGGGGCAAAGCCTACAATGAGCAGTTCTTC
>.|TRBV28|TRBJ2-6|.
CASSLWPGPSGANVLTF
TGTGCCAGCAGTTTATGGCCTGGGCCCTCTGGGGCCAACGTCCTGACTTTC
>.|TRBV18|TRBJ2-7|.
CASSPLSGYYEQYF
TGTGCCAGCTCACCATTGTCTGGATACTACGAGCAGTACTTC
>many|TRBV2|TRBJ2-1|TRBD1
CASRSTGTGGFEQFF
TGTGCCAGCAGAAGTACCGGGACAGGGGGCTTTGAGCAGTTCTTC
>many|TRBV28|TRBJ2-7|TRBD2
CASSSPRRGGGDYEQYF
TGTGCCAGCAGTTCCCCTAGAAGAGGCGGGGGGGACTACGAGCAGTACTTC
>many|TRBV6-1|TRBJ2-5|.
CASRQETQETQYF
TGTGCCAGCAGACAAGAGACTCAAGAGACCCAGTACTTC